The rows below give T cell receptor beta chains drawn from one sample of a study of response to subunit inactivated influenza vaccine. TCRdb fed the RT-PCR reads into MiXCR, producing one record per CDR3 protein. The data hold 700,000 to 900,000 distinct CDR3 sequences, with 21% observed a single time. Sequenced material: PBMCs from blood, taken roughly 5 days after vaccination. Receptors originate from a man aged 50 to 60 who received an inactivated influenza vaccine. Each CDR3 is given with its conserved first and last residue. Each record gives: V gene, J gene, D gene, CDR3 length, clone size, CDR3 DNA, CDR3 protein. A D gene is named only where the DNA matches it firmly. The size field is filled for only some rows; it gives once, few, many or a size class.

>TRBV11-2|TRBJ2-7|.|16|few
TGTGCCAGCAGCATGCACCGGGACACTAATTTCTACGAGCAGTACTTC
CASSMHRDTNFYEQYF
>TRBV6-5|TRBJ2-1|TRBD1|14|few
TGTGCCAGCAGTTACTTGCAGGGGGCAAGGGAGCAGTTCTTC
CASSYLQGAREQFF
>TRBV7-2|TRBJ2-1|.|17|.
TGTGCCAGCAGCTTAGGGGCCGGGCTAGAGGGGAGCAATGAGCAGTTCTTC
CASSLGAGLEGSNEQFF
>TRBV28|TRBJ2-4|.|13|few
TGTGCCAGTGGGGACTCCACAGCAAACATTCAGTACTTC
CASGDSTANIQYF
>TRBV6-2/TRBV6-3|TRBJ1-1|.|14|once
TGTGCCAGCAGTTCGGGGGGCGGGCGGACTGAAGCTTTCTTT
CASSSGGGRTEAFF
>TRBV18|TRBJ1-3|.|15|few
TGTGCCAGCTCCCAAAGAGGATCCTCTGGAAACACCATATATTTT
CASSQRGSSGNTIYF
>TRBV3-1|TRBJ2-2|.|13|once
TGTGCCAGCAGACCCCAAGCAACCGGGGAGCTGTTTTTT
CASRPQATGELFF
>TRBV28|TRBJ2-2|.|15|.
TGTGCCAGCAGTATGCGTCGGTCGAACACCGGGGAGCTGTTTTTT
CASSMRRSNTGELFF
>TRBV12-3/TRBV12-4|TRBJ2-2|.|16|.
TGTGCCAGCAGTTTTAGCGGCGGAGGGAACACCGGGGAGCTGTTTTTT
CASSFSGGGNTGELFF
>TRBV4-2|TRBJ2-5|TRBD2|16|many
TGTGCCAGCAGCCAAGATGCCAGCGGGGGAGGAGAGACCCAGTACTTC
CASSQDASGGGETQYF
>TRBV12-3/TRBV12-4|TRBJ2-7|TRBD2|16|.
TGTGCCAGCAGTTTAGAGAGCGGGGTGCTTGGCTACGAGCAGTACTTC
CASSLESGVLGYEQYF
>TRBV15|TRBJ2-1|.|15|.
TGTGCCACCAGCAGCTTAGTTAGATCTGTTAATGAGCAGTTCTTC
CATSSLVRSVNEQFF
>TRBV18|TRBJ2-5|.|13|few
TGTGCCAGCTCACCAAGTGTCCAAGAGACCCAGTACTTC
CASSPSVQETQYF
>TRBV4-3|TRBJ2-7|TRBD1|19|few
TGCGCCAGCAGCCAAGGTACGAACAGGGGGCTCTCGCGGTCCTACGAGCAGTACTTC
CASSQGTNRGLSRSYEQYF
>TRBV27|TRBJ2-7|.|14|.
TGTGCCAGCAGTTATGCAGCGGAGAGGTACGAGCAGTACTTC
CASSYAAERYEQYF
>TRBV9|TRBJ2-1|.|15|.
TGTGCCAGCAGCGTAGGGGGCGGGATCTACAATGAGCAGTTCTTC
CASSVGGGIYNEQFF
>TRBV12-3/TRBV12-4|TRBJ1-1|.|14|many
TGCGCCAGCAGCTTGACGGGAATGAACACTGAAGCTTTCTTT
CASSLTGMNTEAFF
>TRBV20-1|TRBJ2-5|TRBD2|16|few
TGCAGTGCTAGAAACTACGCGGGGGGGCCCTTAGAGACCCAGTACTTC
CSARNYAGGPLETQYF
>TRBV4-1|TRBJ2-1|.|15|.
TGCGCCAGCAGCTCCGACATTTTCTCCTACAATGAGCAGTTCTTC
CASSSDIFSYNEQFF
>TRBV20-1|TRBJ2-1|TRBD2|15|.
TGCAGTGCTAGAGCCCCGCGACTAGCGGGGGGGCGGCAGTTCTTC
CSARAPRLAGGRQFF
>TRBV6-5|TRBJ2-2|.|15|.
TGTGCCAGCAGTTACCAGGGGGGGAACACCGGGGAGCTGTTTTTT
CASSYQGGNTGELFF
>TRBV12-3/TRBV12-4|TRBJ2-7|TRBD1|13|.
TGTGCCAGCACCGACAGGGATTCCTACGAGCAGTACTTC
CASTDRDSYEQYF
>TRBV27|TRBJ2-3|.|15|few
TGTGCCAGCAGTTTATATTTGGAAAACACAGATACGCAGTATTTT
CASSLYLENTDTQYF
>TRBV7-2|TRBJ1-2|.|15|.
TGTGCCAGCAGCTTAAAGGTCCGGGCCGGCTATGGCTACACCTTC
CASSLKVRAGYGYTF
>TRBV20-1|TRBJ2-4|.|13|.
TGCAGTGCTAGCTACAGGGCAGAAAACATTCAGTACTTC
CSASYRAENIQYF
>TRBV4-1|TRBJ2-3|TRBD1|18|many
TGCGCCAGCAGCCACCCTGACAGGGTCGGGTCGCGCACAGATACGCAGTATTTT
CASSHPDRVGSRTDTQYF
>TRBV20-1|TRBJ2-1|.|14|many
TGCAGTGCTAGAGCGGAGCAGGGATACAATGAGCAGTTCTTC
CSARAEQGYNEQFF
>TRBV20-1|TRBJ1-1|.|13|.
TGCAGTGCTAGAGATACCCTGGACACTGAAGCTTTCTTT
CSARDTLDTEAFF
>TRBV4-3|TRBJ1-4|.|13|many
TGCGCCAGCAGCCAAGAGTGGCCTGCAAAACTGTTTTTT
CASSQEWPAKLFF
>TRBV7-2|TRBJ2-1|TRBD1|14|.
TGTGCCAGCAGCTTAGGACAGGGTAGGGCTGAGCAGTTCTTC
CASSLGQGRAEQFF
>TRBV12-5|TRBJ2-1|TRBD2|14|few
TGTGCTAGTGGTTCAAGCGGGAGTCCCCATGAGCAGTTCTTC
CASGSSGSPHEQFF
>TRBV7-6|TRBJ2-7|TRBD1|14|.
TGTGCCAGCAGCAGCCGGGACAGGGGGCTCGAGCAGTACTTC
CASSSRDRGLEQYF
>TRBV5-1|TRBJ2-1|TRBD2|16|few
TGCGCCAGCAGCGTTAGCGGGGGCCTCTCCTACAATGAGCAGTTCTTC
CASSVSGGLSYNEQFF
>TRBV28|TRBJ2-7|.|11|many
TGTGCCAGCAGTGCAACCTACGAGCAGTACTTC
CASSATYEQYF
>TRBV30|TRBJ2-5|TRBD2|13|.
TGTGCCTGGCGTCGGGCGGGGGTAGAGACCCAGTACTTC
CAWRRAGVETQYF
>TRBV29-1|TRBJ2-6|.|16|many
TGCAGCGTTGAAGATATGACGATCTCTGGGGCCAACGTCCTGACTTTC
CSVEDMTISGANVLTF
>TRBV4-2|TRBJ2-1|TRBD2|15|few
TGTGCCAGCAGCCATACTAGCGGGAGGGGTAATGAGCAGTTCTTC
CASSHTSGRGNEQFF
>TRBV29-1|TRBJ2-4|.|13|.
TGCAGCGCCTCGTTAGGGCCCAAAAACATTCAGTACTTC
CSASLGPKNIQYF
>TRBV12-3/TRBV12-4|TRBJ1-1|.|14|few
TGTGCCAGCAGTTTTCACGACTCGAACACTGAAGCTTTCTTT
CASSFHDSNTEAFF
>TRBV7-2|TRBJ2-3|TRBD2|16|.
TGTGCCAGCAGCTTAGGTAGCGGGGGGGTCACAGATACGCAGTATTTT
CASSLGSGGVTDTQYF
>TRBV28|TRBJ1-2|.|14|.
TGTGCCAGCAGTCCATTGGACGGAGGCTATGGCTACACCTTC
CASSPLDGGYGYTF
>TRBV12-3/TRBV12-4|TRBJ2-1|TRBD1|15|few
TGTGCCAGCAGTTTATTGGGACAGGAGTACAATGAGCAGTTCTTC
CASSLLGQEYNEQFF
>TRBV7-9|TRBJ2-5|.|15|few
TGTGCCAGCAGCTTAGCTTCAGGCAGCTCTGCCACCCAGTACTTC
CASSLASGSSATQYF
>TRBV20-1|TRBJ2-7|.|14|.
TGCAGTGCCCCGCCTGCAGGGCCATCCTACGAGCAGTACTTC
CSAPPAGPSYEQYF
>TRBV9|TRBJ2-1|.|15|few
TGTGCCAGCAGCGTATCCCCGGGACTCTACAATGAGCAGTTCTTC
CASSVSPGLYNEQFF
>TRBV12-3/TRBV12-4|TRBJ2-7|TRBD1|14|.
TGTGCCAGCAGCCTCTTGGACAGGGGCTACGAGCAGTACTTC
CASSLLDRGYEQYF
>TRBV7-2|TRBJ2-5|TRBD2|17|.
TGTGCCAGCCAATTAGGCTGGGCGGGAGCGGACCAAGAGACCCAGTACTTC
CASQLGWAGADQETQYF
>TRBV12-3/TRBV12-4|TRBJ2-7|TRBD2|15|few
TGTGCCAGCAGTTTGTCTAGCGGGGGGGCCTACGAGCAGTACTTC
CASSLSSGGAYEQYF
>TRBV18|TRBJ2-3|TRBD1|17|few
TGTGCCAGCTCCCCGACCCCGGGACAGGGGGCCACAGATACGCAGTATTTT
CASSPTPGQGATDTQYF
>TRBV6-1|TRBJ2-7|.|15|.
TGTGCCAGCAGCGAAGTGGGTGCGAGCTCCTACGAGCAGTACTTC
CASSEVGASSYEQYF
>TRBV29-1|TRBJ2-5|TRBD2|14|few
TGCAGCGTCACTAGCGGGAGGGCCGGAGAGACCCAGTACTTC
CSVTSGRAGETQYF